The rows below give T cell receptor beta chains drawn from one sample of a study of cytomegalovirus exposure and HLA in healthy donors. TCRdb's copy holds only in-frame clones and misses some; the assay was immunoSEQ multiplex PCR. The profile shows approximately 79,000 clones, 78% of them singletons. Sequenced: PBMCs. All receptors come from a male donor in good health and CMV-seropositive. Both conserved end residues are part of each CDR3. The order of the fields is D gene, V gene, J gene, clone size, CDR3 protein, CDR3 DNA. A D gene is named only where the DNA matches it firmly. The listing skips clone size in some rows; elsewhere it reads once, few, many or a size class.

>NA|TRBV7-8|TRBJ2-4|NA
CASSLPPWGLAKNIQYF
TGTGCCAGCAGCTTGCCCCCCTGGGGCCTCGCCAAAAACATTCAGTACTTC
>TRBD1|TRBV7-2|TRBJ1-4|NA
CASSLQDRGGEKLFF
TGTGCCAGCAGCTTACAGGACAGGGGTGGTGAAAAACTGTTTTTT
>NA|TRBV7-9|TRBJ2-1|NA
CASTPSDEQFF
TGTGCCAGCACCCCCTCCGATGAGCAGTTCTTC
>NA|TRBV28|TRBJ2-5|NA
CASSRRDSLEYF
TGTGCCAGCAGCCGGAGGGACAGCCTCGAGTACTTC
>NA|TRBV7-2|TRBJ1-6|NA
CASSPSRDTRLNSPLHF
TGTGCCAGCAGCCCTTCTCGGGACACCCGACTTAATTCACCCCTCCACTTT
>TRBD1|TRBV6-6|TRBJ2-7|NA
CASSWDSIYEQYF
TGTGCCAGCTCGTGGGACAGTATCTACGAGCAGTACTTC
>TRBD2|TRBV11-2|TRBJ2-1|NA
CASSLHGTSGRADYNEQFF
TGTGCCAGCAGCTTACATGGGACTAGCGGGAGGGCCGACTACAATGAGCAGTTCTTC
>NA|TRBV19|TRBJ1-1|NA
CASSMGGRITEAFF
TGTGCCAGTAGTATGGGGGGTAGGATCACTGAAGCTTTCTTT
>NA|TRBV28|TRBJ2-2|NA
CASSLLPQGRNGELFF
TGTGCCAGCAGTTTACTGCCCCAGGGTAGGAACGGGGAGCTGTTTTTT
>TRBD1|TRBV28|TRBJ2-3|NA
CASSLGTGNLGDLDTQYF
TGTGCCAGCAGTCTAGGGACAGGGAATTTGGGGGACCTAGATACGCAGTATTTT
>NA|TRBV19|TRBJ1-5|NA
CASKGGFKGRDQPQHF
TGTGCCAGTAAAGGAGGGTTCAAGGGTAGGGATCAGCCCCAGCATTTT
>NA|TRBV5-5|TRBJ2-1|NA
CASSSGFGRARGDEQFF
TGTGCCAGCAGCTCGGGTTTTGGCAGGGCGAGAGGCGATGAGCAGTTCTTC
>NA|TRBV6-1|TRBJ1-2|once
CASSALGVVNGYTF
TGTGCCAGCAGTGCCTTGGGAGTGGTAAATGGCTACACCTTC
>NA|TRBV15|TRBJ1-4|NA
CATSRDVSTNEKLFF
TGTGCCACCAGCAGAGATGTCTCAACTAATGAAAAACTGTTTTTT
>TRBD2|TRBV9|TRBJ2-7|NA
CASSVDWASGTYEQYF
TGTGCCAGCAGCGTAGATTGGGCTAGCGGAACCTACGAGCAGTACTTC
>TRBD1|TRBV7-9|TRBJ1-1|NA
CASSLGQQNTEAFF
TGTGCCAGCAGCCTGGGACAGCAGAACACTGAAGCTTTCTTT